A single T cell receptor (beta chain) is shown here with its context. Its antigen remains undetermined. Per-base qualities were not stored, and no clone one base away is much larger. TCRbeta CDR3 regions were amplified from genomic DNA using the immunoSEQ Assay, a bias-controlled multiplex PCR. As for the original processing: Within the assay, amplification of reference gene primers was used to estimate how many nucleated cells each sample contained. Sequence reads were collapsed and filtered to measure the absolute abundance of every unique TCRbeta CDR3 rearrangement. For each sample, productive Simpson clonality was calculated by taking the square root of Simpson's diversity index across productive rearrangements. TCRdb obtained this table from immuneACCESS and retained in-frame rearrangements with V and J assigned. These tables miss some clones; where compared with another copy, unresolved V genes account for less than half of the shortfall, and the remainder is unexplained. The V and J calls and the clone size are those of that table, but D and trimming were determined from the DNA. For this sample the table gives 200,000 to 250,000 clones, of which 65% to 90% were detected only once. Together, the top ten hold around 10% of the sample.

This sample stems from a study of blood T cell repertoires in COVID-19 (TCRdb year 2020). About the investigation overall: The collaborator samples originated in the United States, Italy and Spain and spanned the acute and convalescent phases of COVID-19. The prospective study material was composed of cDNA or gDNA derived from T cells, B-cell-depleted T cells, or PBMCs. Deeply sampled blood TCRbeta repertoires from subjects exposed to, actively infected with, or recovered from COVID-19 were included in the dataset. The repertoires were released in a freely available public database intended as a resource for research on the immune response to SARS-CoV-2. Samples were obtained from the ongoing ImmuneRACE study (first 160 participants) and from over 1,000 subjects provided by 6 global collaborators. Nearly every sample came with metadata listing a de-identified subject ID, COVID-19 status, age in years and sex. Where available, HLA class I and class II types were obtained from metadata supplied by the sample provider rather than from assay-based typing.

Participants in the prospective study were aged roughly 18 to 89 years, lived in 20 to 25 United States geographic areas, and enrolled through a virtual design. In the prospective study, cohorts were assigned on the basis of participant-reported clinical history obtained from a screening survey and a study questionnaire. Mobile phlebotomists in the prospective study collected whole blood, serum and a nasopharyngeal or oropharyngeal swab from every participant. Participants in the prospective study had the option to provide additional blood draws and questionnaires over an approximately 2-month period. Blood samples from the prospective study were shipped frozen or at room temperature prior to DNA extraction. V ends up 3 bases short and J 1 base short, with an unmatched junction base count of 9. Via the germline V gene, CDR1 is ENHRY and CDR2 SYGVKD. From cysteine to phenylalanine, the CDR3 is 17 amino acids long. Left in the record is the CDR3 DNA by itself, 51 bases read in frame from the first base.

Beyond this particular receptor, the publication reports: The quantity of clinical and demographic metadata differed by source and by participant and was supplied without curation.

Sequencing was done on a sample of PBMCs or T cells enriched from blood (not recorded which). The TCR was taken from a woman in her forties or fifties with acute COVID-19. The chain is assembled from TRBV10-3 and TRBJ1-5; TRBD1 aligns with 7 central bases. The sequenced DNA: TGTGCCATCAGTGATGCGGACAGGCCAGGGAGCAATCAGCCCCAGCATTTT. The translation is CAISDADRPGSNQPQHF.